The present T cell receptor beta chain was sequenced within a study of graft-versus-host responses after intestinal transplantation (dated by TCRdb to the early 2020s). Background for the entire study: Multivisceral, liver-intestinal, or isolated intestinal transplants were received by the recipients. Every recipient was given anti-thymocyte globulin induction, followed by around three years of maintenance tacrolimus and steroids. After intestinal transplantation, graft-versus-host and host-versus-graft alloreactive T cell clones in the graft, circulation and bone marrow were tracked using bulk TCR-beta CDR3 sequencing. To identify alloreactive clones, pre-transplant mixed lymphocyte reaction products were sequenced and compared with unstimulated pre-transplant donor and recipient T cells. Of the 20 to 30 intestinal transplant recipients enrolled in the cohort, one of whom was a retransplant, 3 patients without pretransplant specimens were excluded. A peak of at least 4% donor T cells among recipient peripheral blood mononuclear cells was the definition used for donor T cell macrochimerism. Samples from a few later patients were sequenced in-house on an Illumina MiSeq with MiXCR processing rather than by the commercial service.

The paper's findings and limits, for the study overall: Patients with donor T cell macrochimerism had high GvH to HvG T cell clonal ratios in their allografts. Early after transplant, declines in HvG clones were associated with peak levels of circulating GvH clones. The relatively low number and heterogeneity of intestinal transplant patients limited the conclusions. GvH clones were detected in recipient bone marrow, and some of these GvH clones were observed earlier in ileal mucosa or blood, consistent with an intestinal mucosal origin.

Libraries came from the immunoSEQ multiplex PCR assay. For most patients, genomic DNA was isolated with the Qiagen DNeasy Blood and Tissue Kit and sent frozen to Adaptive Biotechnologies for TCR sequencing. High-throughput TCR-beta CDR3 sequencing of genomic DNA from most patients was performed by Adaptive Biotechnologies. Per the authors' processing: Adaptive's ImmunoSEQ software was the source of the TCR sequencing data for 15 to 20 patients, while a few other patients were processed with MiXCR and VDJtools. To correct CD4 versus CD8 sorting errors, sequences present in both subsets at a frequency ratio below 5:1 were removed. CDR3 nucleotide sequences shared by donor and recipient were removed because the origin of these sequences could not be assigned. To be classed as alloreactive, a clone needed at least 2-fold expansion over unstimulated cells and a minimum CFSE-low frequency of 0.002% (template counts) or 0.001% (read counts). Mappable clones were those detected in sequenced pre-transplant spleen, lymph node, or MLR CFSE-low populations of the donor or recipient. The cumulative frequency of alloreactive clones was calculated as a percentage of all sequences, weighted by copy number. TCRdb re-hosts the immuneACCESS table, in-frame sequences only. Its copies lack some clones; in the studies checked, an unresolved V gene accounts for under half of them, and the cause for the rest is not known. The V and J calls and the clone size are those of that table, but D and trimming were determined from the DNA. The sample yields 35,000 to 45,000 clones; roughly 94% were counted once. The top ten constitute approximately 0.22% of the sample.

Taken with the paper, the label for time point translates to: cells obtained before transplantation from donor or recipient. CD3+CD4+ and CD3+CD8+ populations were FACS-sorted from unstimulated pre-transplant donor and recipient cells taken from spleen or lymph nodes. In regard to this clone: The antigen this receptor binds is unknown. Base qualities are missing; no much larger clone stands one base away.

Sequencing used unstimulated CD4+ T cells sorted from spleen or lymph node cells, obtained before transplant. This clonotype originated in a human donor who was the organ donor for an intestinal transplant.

The nucleotides are TGTGCCAGCAGTACCAGAACCGGGAACACTGAAGCTTTCTTT. This yields the protein CASSTRTGNTEAFF. The rearrangement combines TRBV5-8 with TRBJ1-1; no D gene call is confident. Including cysteine and phenylalanine, the CDR3 has 14 amino acids. Only the CDR3 DNA stays, 42 bases, in frame from base 1. The germline V gene gives CDR1 as SGHTS and CDR2 as YDEGEE. Trimming at the junction amounts to 5 bases on V and 1 base on J, and the germline ends lie 12 bases apart.